Listed below are T cell receptor beta chains from one sample, sequenced in a study of T-cell reconstitution after alpha-beta-depleted transplantation in children. TCRdb re-analysed the PCR reads in MiXCR, keeping a single row per CDR3 protein. Of some 300,000 distinct CDR3 sequences in the sample, almost 8% were seen once. Sequences were derived from peripheral blood, sampled 360 days after TCRalphabeta/CD19-depleted stem cell transplant. These receptors originate from a female patient aged 2 to 10 who had a stem cell transplant for Fanconi anemia, so the T cells may come from the graft donor. Both conserved end residues are part of each CDR3. Each record gives: D gene, J gene, clone size, V gene, CDR3 DNA, CDR3 protein. A D gene is named only where the DNA matches it firmly. For some rows the clone size is stated as once, few or many, or as a class when expanded; others skip it.

-,TRBJ2-7,many,TRBV12-3/TRBV12-4,TGTGCCAGCAGTTTAGCTGCAGAGTACGAGCAGTACTTC,CASSLAAEYEQYF
-,TRBJ2-1,many,TRBV6-1,TGTGCCAGCAGTGAAGCGGTTTATTATCTGGAGGTAGGGCAGTTCTTC,CASSEAVYYLEVGQFF
-,TRBJ1-5,-,TRBV27,TGTGCCAGCAGTCGGTTCGGGGGGCTGGGCAATCAGCCCCAGCATTTT,CASSRFGGLGNQPQHF
TRBD1,TRBJ2-5,-,TRBV6-2/TRBV6-3,TGTGCCAGCAGCCACGAACGACAGGGAAGGGAGACCCAGTACTTC,CASSHERQGRETQYF
-,TRBJ2-5,few,TRBV20-1,TGCAGTGCTAGAGATAGGGTGAGACTCTTCTACCAAGAGACCCAGTACTTC,CSARDRVRLFYQETQYF
-,TRBJ2-3,many,TRBV4-2,TGTGCCAGCAGCCAAGAATGGGTAGATACGCAGTATTTT,CASSQEWVDTQYF
TRBD2,TRBJ2-1,many,TRBV5-6,TGTGCCAGCAGCGGGGGGGGGAAGAGGTACAATGAGCAGTTCTTC,CASSGGGKRYNEQFF
-,TRBJ2-1,-,TRBV11-2,TGTGCCAGCAGCTTAGGGTTGATGGGTGAGCAGTTCTTC,CASSLGLMGEQFF
TRBD1,TRBJ2-3,-,TRBV9,TGTGCCAGCAGCACGGGACAGTTTAGCACAGATACGCAGTATTTT,CASSTGQFSTDTQYF
-,TRBJ1-1,many,TRBV2,TGTGCCAGCAGAGCAGGGGAGACTGAAGCTTTCTTT,CASRAGETEAFF
-,TRBJ2-1,many,TRBV20-1,TGCAGTGCTAGAGATGTTAGATCGAGGAGCTCCTACAATGAGCAGTTCTTC,CSARDVRSRSSYNEQFF
-,TRBJ2-5,many,TRBV24-1,TGTGCCACCAGTGATGGGCTTCAAGAGACCCAGTACTTC,CATSDGLQETQYF
-,TRBJ1-2,-,TRBV9,TGTGCCAGCAGCGTAGGGGTGGGGCAGGGGAGCTATGGCTACACCTTC,CASSVGVGQGSYGYTF
TRBD1,TRBJ2-3,-,TRBV7-2,TGTGCCAGCAGGACCCGGACAGGGGTTGAGGCCACAGATACGCAGTATTTT,CASRTRTGVEATDTQYF
TRBD1,TRBJ1-2,few,TRBV28,TGTGCCAGCAGTTTATCCTTGGTGTCGGGGAGTTCGGACAGGGGCCTCTATGGCTACACCTTC,CASSLSLVSGSSDRGLYGYTF
TRBD1,TRBJ2-7,many,TRBV15,TGTGCCACCAGCAGAGATGGGCCGGGACAGGGATCCTACGAGCAGTACTTC,CATSRDGPGQGSYEQYF